This is a list of T cell receptor beta chains from one sample in a study of tumor-infiltrating lymphocytes in oesophageal squamous cell carcinoma. TCRdb independently ran MiXCR on the PCR reads; one entry per CDR3 protein. The sample consists of more than 9,500 distinct CDR3 sequences, less than 65% of them appearing once. Sequencing was carried out using normal esophageal tissue next to the tumor. Source of these receptors: a male donor with esophageal squamous cell carcinoma. The CDR3 runs from the conserved cysteine through the conserved F or W. Each record gives: CDR3 DNA, CDR3 protein, clone size, V gene, D gene, J gene. D genes are given only for firm matches. Only part of the rows carry a size: once, few, many, or a class if the clone is expanded.

TGTGCCAGCAGCTTAGGGCTAGCGGGAAACAATGAGCAGTTCTTC,CASSLGLAGNNEQFF,NA,TRBV7-9,TRBD2,TRBJ2-1
TGTGCCAGCAGTTTACGTAGCGCTAGGGGGGAGACCCAGTACTTC,CASSLRSARGETQYF,many,TRBV27,NA,TRBJ2-5
TGTGCCAGCAGTTTAGATTACGGGGGAAACTACGAGCAGTACTTC,CASSLDYGGNYEQYF,few,TRBV28,NA,TRBJ2-7
TGTGCCATCAGTGAGTATTATCCGGGACAGGGAGTTTTCGAGCAGTACTTC,CAISEYYPGQGVFEQYF,once,TRBV10-3,TRBD1,TRBJ2-7
TGTGCCAGCAGCTTAGACAGGGGAGGAGATACGCAGTATTTT,CASSLDRGGDTQYF,NA,TRBV7-8,NA,TRBJ2-3
TGTGCCAGCCTACAGGGGAATGAGCAGTACTTC,CASLQGNEQYF,NA,TRBV2,TRBD1,TRBJ2-7
TGTGCCAGCAGCTTGGATGGGGGCCGCTACAATCAGCCCCAGCATTTT,CASSLDGGRYNQPQHF,NA,TRBV5-6,NA,TRBJ1-5
TGTGCCAGCAGCTCCCTTGGGAGTAGCGGAGGCCAGCAGTTCTTC,CASSSLGSSGGQQFF,few,TRBV7-9,NA,TRBJ2-1
TGTGCTAGCAGCTTAGGAGAGAACACTGAAGCTTTCTTT,CASSLGENTEAFF,NA,TRBV7-6,NA,TRBJ1-1
TGTGCCAGCAGCGTCGGGACGACTCAGGGGAATGAGCAGTTCTTC,CASSVGTTQGNEQFF,NA,TRBV7-8,NA,TRBJ2-1
TGTGCCAGCAGCGTAGAACGGGGGCCAGATACGCAGTATTTT,CASSVERGPDTQYF,few,TRBV9,NA,TRBJ2-3
TGTGCCAGCAGCTCAGGGAAGAATACGCAGTATTTT,CASSSGKNTQYF,large,TRBV7-8,NA,TRBJ2-3
TGTGCCAGCAGTCACGGGACAGGGAATAATTCACCCCTCCACTTC,CASSHGTGNNSPLHF,many,TRBV12-3/TRBV12-4,TRBD1,TRBJ1-6
TGTGCCAGCAGCTTAGGGGGGGGCGGAGTGGCTTTCTTT,CASSLGGGGVAFF,NA,TRBV7-2,NA,TRBJ1-1
TGTGCCAGCAGCTTCACCCCGGACAGTTATGGCTACACCTTC,CASSFTPDSYGYTF,NA,TRBV5-3,NA,TRBJ1-2
TGTGCCAGCAGCTTAGATCGTTGGATGGCCAAAAACATTCAGTTCTTC,CASSLDRWMAKNIQFF,NA,TRBV7-8,NA,TRBJ2-1
TGTGCCACCAGTGATCCAGTCCCGGGACAGCGCACAGATACGCAGTATTTT,CATSDPVPGQRTDTQYF,NA,TRBV24-1,TRBD1,TRBJ2-3
TGCGCCAGCAGCCTACGGACAGGGGGTGGGGAAAAACTGTTTTTT,CASSLRTGGGEKLFF,NA,TRBV5-1,TRBD1,TRBJ1-4
TGTGCCAGCGTTAGGGTGTTGGGTAATTCACCCCTCCACTTT,CASVRVLGNSPLHF,many,TRBV6-1,NA,TRBJ1-6
TGTGCCAGCAGCTTAGTTCGGGAGGGGGACGGCACAGATACGCAGTATTTT,CASSLVREGDGTDTQYF,NA,TRBV7-2,TRBD2,TRBJ2-3
TGTGCCAGCAGCTTAGTTGGTCAGCTCCGGGATGAGCAGTTCTTC,CASSLVGQLRDEQFF,NA,TRBV11-3,NA,TRBJ2-1
TGTGCCAGCAGCCCGACGGACAGGAATGAAAAACTGTTTTTT,CASSPTDRNEKLFF,once,TRBV7-4,TRBD1,TRBJ1-4
TGTGCCAGCAGTTTAGTGGAGAACACTGAAGCTTTCTTT,CASSLVENTEAFF,NA,TRBV27,NA,TRBJ1-1
TGTGCCAGCAGTTTAGGAGGGAGGGGCTACGAGCAGTACTTC,CASSLGGRGYEQYF,NA,TRBV12-3/TRBV12-4,TRBD2,TRBJ2-7
TGTGCCAGCAGACCCGGGACAGTCCACCTCAATGAGCAGTTCTTC,CASRPGTVHLNEQFF,once,TRBV7-2,TRBD1,TRBJ2-1
TGCAGTCCCAGACCCACGGAAAAAGAGACCCAGTACTTC,CSPRPTEKETQYF,NA,TRBV20-1,NA,TRBJ2-5
TGTGCCAGCAGCCCACGGACTGTAGGTCTGCAGTTCTTC,CASSPRTVGLQFF,NA,TRBV11-3,NA,TRBJ2-1
TGTGCCAGCAGCTTAGGGCTAGCGGGAGTTTACGAGCAGTACTTC,CASSLGLAGVYEQYF,NA,TRBV7-6,TRBD2,TRBJ2-7